This TCR beta chain was captured by sequencing in a study of breast tumors, draining lymph nodes, adjacent tissues. TCRdb used MiXCR to reprocess the multiplex PCR reads, holding one entry per CDR3 protein. The data hold 200,000 or so distinct CDR3 sequences, with around 33% observed a single time. The germline V gene has CDR1 LNHNV and CDR2 YYDKDF (reference sequence). V lost 1 base, J lost 9 bases, and 3 bases stayed unmatched. The CDR3 spans 13 residues. Axillary draining lymph nodes of breast cancer patients supplied the node samples. Points from the study as a whole: That most tumor T cells come from lymph nodes remained unproven. Compared with basal-like, luminal-like tumors shared significantly more repertoire with nontumor tissue. Data fit most tumor T cells coming from lymph node, expanding in tumor. Tumor repertoires ranked between lymph nodes and nontumor tissue in diversity, with V and J gene preferences.

This clonotype was seen ten or more times. The antigen is undetermined. The sequence was collected from a female donor with breast cancer. Some clones in this sample may be carry-over from other donors' samples. The rearrangement uses TRBV15 and TRBJ2-1, with 7 bases matching TRBD2. Sequencing was carried out using axillary lymph node tissue. CDR3 bases: TGTGCCACCAGCAGAGTTCCTAGCGGTGAGCAGTTCTTC. Its protein product is CATSRVPSGEQFF.